The clone carrying this TCR beta chain was seen more than once but under ten times. Its antigen is not identified. These data belong to a study of radiation and T cells in renal cell carcinoma. Overall study findings and caveats: In blood, top tumor clones expanded by 2 weeks, shrinking by 4.

Germline CDR1 MNHEY, CDR2 SVGAGI. The V segment lost 6 bases and the J segment 1 base; nucleotides outside the gene matches: 2. There are 13 residues in the CDR3. Specified time point: blood 4 weeks post-SBRT, at nephrectomy. Treatment noted: 15 Gy SBRT to primary tumor, nephrectomy 4 weeks later. The table came from immunoSEQ multiplex PCR; TCRdb's copy has only in-frame clones and leaves some out. The profile shows 150,000 to 200,000 clones, about 88% of them singletons. Specimen: blood, collected from a patient whose treatment included radiotherapy and nephrectomy. The origin of this receptor is a woman between 45 and 65 years old with renal cell carcinoma. The chain is built from TRBV6-5 and TRBJ1-1, with 7 nucleotides matching TRBD1. The CDR3 loop is CASSWTGNTEAFF. CDR3 nucleotides: TGTGCCAGCAGCTGGACAGGGAACACTGAAGCTTTCTTT.